This T cell receptor beta chain derives from a study of cytomegalovirus exposure and HLA in healthy donors. Overall study: Findings of an earlier analysis included under 140 million unique TCR beta sequences from 170 million or so T cells. Counted in an early data release were 65 million to 100 million unique TCRs from HLA-typed donors.

This clone was observed a few times. Its antigen is not known. Use of 60 Vbeta and 13 Jbeta primers characterized the PCR. Sequenced by immunoSEQ multiplex PCR; TCRdb stores in-frame clones only, minus some. The data hold 100,000 to 120,000 clones, with 80% to 85% observed a single time. The CDR3 contains 15 residues. V was pared by 3 bases and J by 8 bases, with 19 bases between. CDR1 MDHEN and CDR2 SYDVKM come from the germline V gene. Whole-study findings and limits: Sequence variants that were highly shared formed a cluster that was likely a sequencing artifact.

The chain links TRBV28 to TRBJ1-1; D call uncertain. The sequencing sample was made of PBMCs. This TCR derives from an older woman in good health and CMV-seropositive. The CDR3 DNA reads as TGTGCCAGCAGTTTGATGGGAGGGAGGCGCCCCGAAGCTTTCTTT. Amino acid sequence: CASSLMGGRRPEAFF.